The next 8 T cell receptor beta chains were all read from a single sample in a study of persistence of HIV-infected CD4 T cells. Anti-CD3/anti-CD28 beads served as a nonspecific positive control stimulus. Sorting of responding CD4+ T cells relied on upregulated CD40 ligand together with CD69. Their antigens are not known. The immunoSEQ assay was version 4, run in survey mode. TCRdb keeps only in-frame clones here, not all; method: immunoSEQ multiplex PCR. The sample yields 40,000 to 55,000 clones, over 80% seen once. Here the sequenced sample was CD4+ T cells sorted from PBMCs after roughly 18-hour stimulation, taken from a patient who received antiretroviral therapy. Receptors originate from an adult woman with HIV who was CMV-seropositive.

The rearrangement uses TRBV5-5 and TRBJ2-2, with unresolved D. V was shortened by 4 bases and J by 6 bases, with 19 bases between the two germline ends. The CDR3 spans 16 residues. The germline V gene has CDR1 SGHKS and CDR2 YYEKEE (reference sequence). CDR3 DNA sequence: TGTGCCAGCAGCCGCCCTAAGGGCTTGGGTTCCGGGGAGCTGTTTTTT. Its translation is CASSRPKGLGSGELFF.

About this clone: One junction end does not reproduce the germline sequence, and a read error may be involved. The V and J genes are TRBV5-1 and TRBJ1-1; 7 nucleotides agree with TRBD1. The CDR3 spans 15 residues. Germline V gives CDR1 SGHRS, CDR2 YFSETQ. The CDR3 is CVSSFGTATNTEAFF. The CDR3 DNA is TGCGTCAGCAGCTTCGGGACAGCAACGAACACTGAAGCTTTCTTT.

The chain employs TRBV12-3 or TRBV12-4 and TRBJ2-7; 8 bases are shared with TRBD2. The CDR3 consists of 12 residues. The ends lost 7 bases at V and 6 bases at J; junction bases unmatched: 5. CDR3 sequence: CASTLGTSEQYF. CDR3 DNA: TGTGCCAGCACCTTAGGGACTAGCGAGCAGTACTTC.

The V call is TRBV29-1, the J call TRBJ2-3; D is unresolved. V lost 3 bases and J lost 0, with 7 bases in between. CDR1 is SQVTM and CDR2 is ANQGSEA in the germline V gene. The CDR3 contains 13 residues. The CDR3 DNA reads as TGCAGCGTTGATCACTCTAGCACAGATACGCAGTATTTT. This codes for CSVDHSSTDTQYF.

The chain joins TRBV4-2 to TRBJ2-3; 8 bases align to TRBD1. Germline loops: CDR1 LGHNA, CDR2 YNFKEQ. The CDR3 runs to 14 residues. V lost 7 bases and J lost 6; bases outside the gene matches: 9. CDR3 nucleotides: TGTGCCAGCAACTCAGACAGGGGATCCGATACGCAGTATTTT. Translated: CASNSDRGSDTQYF.

This rearrangement joins TRBV27 to TRBJ1-2, with D maybe TRBD1 (5 bases). Germline V gives CDR1 MNHEY, CDR2 SMNVEV (reference sequence). V lost 6 bases and J 4 bases, leaving 12 bases between the germline ends. The CDR3 consists of 13 residues. The CDR3 sequence is CASSLFGGYGYTF. The DNA of the CDR3 is TGTGCCAGCAGCCTTTTCGGGGGCTATGGCTACACCTTC.

The gene calls are TRBV25-1 and TRBJ1-3, with D unclear. Trimming stripped 1 base from V and 0 bases from J, with 10 bases between. The germline V gene has CDR1 MGHDK and CDR2 SYGVNS. The CDR3 sequence is 16 residues long. The CDR3 nucleotides read TGTGCCAGCAGTGAATCGGGCTTACGCTCTGGAAACACCATATATTTT. Translating it yields CASSESGLRSGNTIYF.

The chain uses TRBV27 and TRBJ1-1; the D gene is possibly TRBD1 (6 bases). This CDR3 has 14 residues. Trimming stripped 3 bases from V and 4 bases from J, with 12 bases between. Germline V gives CDR1 MNHEY, CDR2 SMNVEV (reference sequence). The CDR3 loop is CASSFGGAGTEAFF. The CDR3 DNA reads TGTGCCAGCAGTTTTGGGGGCGCAGGCACTGAAGCTTTCTTT.